This passage covers 7 T cell receptor beta chains from one sample sequenced in a study of regulatory T cells in long-lasting Graves disease. As for time point: persistent/refractory GD, antithyroid drugs over 5 years with positive TRAb. The TCR library was made from RNA extracted from PBMCs. Both iRepertoire HTBI primers and Arm-PCR of CDR3 regions were used to build the TCR beta libraries. TCRdb itself ran the multiplex PCR reads through MiXCR, one entry per CDR3 protein. The repertoire holds around 450,000 distinct CDR3 sequences, with approximately 21% as singletons. The sequencing used peripheral blood mononuclear cells (PBMCs), collected when the disease was refractory, from a patient treated with antithyroid drugs. The receptors come from a female donor with Graves disease.

This clonotype showed up many times. The chain is built from TRBV6-1 and TRBJ2-2, with 9 positions matching TRBD2. Germline V lookup: CDR1 MNHNS, CDR2 SASEGT. After removal of 5 bases from V and 0 bases from J, the junction contained 10 bases not matched to a gene. The CDR3 loop spans 18 amino acids. The CDR3 reads CASSRPPGGGANTGELFF. The DNA for the CDR3 is TGTGCCAGCAGTCGACCTCCCGGCGGGGGGGCGAACACCGGGGAGCTGTTTTTT.

The V call is TRBV7-9, the J call TRBJ2-5, with 9 bases fitting TRBD1. Germline assignment: CDR1 SEHNR and CDR2 FQNEAQ (reference sequence). The CDR3 runs 18 residues. V shed 5 bases and J 5 bases; nucleotides not matched to a gene: 18. CDR3 protein: CASSTRQGEMGRRETQYF. The CDR3, as DNA: TGTGCCAGCAGCACCCGACAGGGGGAAATGGGAAGACGGGAGACCCAGTACTTC. Full variable domain (remainder filled in from reference TRBV7-9 and TRBJ2-5): DTGVSQNPRHKITKRGQNVTFRCDPISEHNRLYWYRQTLGQGPEFLTYFQNEAQLEKSRLLSDRFSAERPKGSFSTLEIQRTEQGDSAMYLCASSTRQGEMGRRETQYFGPGTRLLVL.

There are a few counts of this clonotype. The V gene is TRBV12-3 or TRBV12-4, the J gene TRBJ2-6; D gene ambiguous. The CDR3 runs 13 residues. The ends were cut back, 6 bases at V and 4 bases at J, with 7 bases in the middle. The CDR3 bases are TGTGCCAGCAGCCCCTGGGGGGCCAACGTCCTGACTTTC. It encodes CASSPWGANVLTF.

In its sample, this clonotype was seen many times. This rearrangement joins TRBV2 to TRBJ1-5; D is uncertain. V lost 3 bases, J lost 6 bases, and 12 bases lay in between. Germline CDR1 and CDR2: SNHLY and FYNNEI. This CDR3 comprises 14 residues. The CDR3 nucleotides are TGTGCCAGCAGTGAGGCGTGGCAGTTTCAGCCCCAGCATTTT. Translation gives CASSEAWQFQPQHF.

This clonotype was seen at least ten times. V is TRBV11-2 and J is TRBJ2-7; D gene unclear. The CDR3 consists of 14 residues. Trimming took off 1 base at V and 4 bases at J, with 11 bases between the two ends. In germline, CDR1 is SGHAT, CDR2 FQNNGV. The CDR3 loop reads CASSLGWEAYEQYF. The CDR3, as DNA: TGTGCCAGCAGCTTAGGTTGGGAAGCGTACGAGCAGTACTTC.

This clonotype was detected ten times or more. V gene TRBV6-1 combines with J gene TRBJ1-2; D remains ambiguous. Per the germline V gene, CDR1 is MNHNS and CDR2 is SASEGT. The CDR3 sequence is 12 residues long. Trimming removed 2 bases at V and 9 bases at J, with 10 bases between. The CDR3 DNA follows: TGTGCCAGCAGTGAAAGCCTGAAGAGCTACACCTTC. Its translation: CASSESLKSYTF.

This clonotype has at least ten counts. The V gene is TRBV28, the J gene TRBJ1-1; tentatively, D is TRBD1 (5 bases). Germline V gene sequence: CDR1 MDHEN, CDR2 SYDVKM. V lost 3 bases to trimming and J lost 4 bases, with 12 bases between them. The CDR3 has 14 residues. CDR3 sequence reads: CASSFGGSGTEAFF. The CDR3 coding sequence is TGTGCCAGCAGTTTTGGGGGATCAGGCACTGAAGCTTTCTTT. The full variable domain, its missing parts supplied by reference TRBV28 and TRBJ1-1, is DVKVTQSSRYLVKRTGEKVFLECVQDMDHENMFWYRQDPGLGLRLIYFSYDVKMKEKGDIPEGYSVSREKKERFSLILESASTNQTSMYLCASSFGGSGTEAFFGQGTRLTVV.